Presented here are 18 T cell receptor beta chains from one specimen sequenced in a study of OX40 agonist ivuxolimab in advanced cancers. This table comes from immunoSEQ multiplex PCR, and its TCRdb copy is limited to in-frame clones, with some not included. The sample holds some 40,000 clones, approximately 90% seen once. The sequencing here drew on CD4+ or CD8+ T cells sorted from blood, taken in a trial of the OX40 agonist ivuxolimab. The receptor source for this set is an adult with an advanced solid tumor such as melanoma, head and neck, liver or kidney cancer.

This sequence joins TRBV4-1 and TRBJ2-5; TRBD2 matches 10 bases. Germline trimming cut 5 bases from V and 5 bases from J; bases unmatched to any gene: 23. Germline assignment: CDR1 MGHRA and CDR2 YSYEKL. This CDR3 contains 20 residues. The CDR3 DNA reads TGCGCCAGCAGCGGAAGGGGCAGGACTAGCGGTTTCCCGCCAAAGGAGACCCAGTACTTC. Translation: CASSGRGRTSGFPPKETQYF.

This sequence joins TRBV11-3 and TRBJ1-1; TRBD1 is a possible D gene (6 bases). The CDR3 has 13 amino acids. Germline values: CDR1 SGHNT, CDR2 YENEEA. The V end was cut by 4 bases, the J end by 7 bases, with 13 bases between. DNA of the CDR3: TGTGCCAGCAGCTCGGGACACACTTTTGAAGCTTTCTTT. Translation gives CASSSGHTFEAFF.

The V and J genes are TRBV29-1 and TRBJ2-2, with D perhaps assigned TRBD1 or TRBD2 (5 bases each). The V and J ends lost 2 bases and 0 bases respectively, with 10 bases between them. Germline V gene sequence: CDR1 SQVTM, CDR2 ANQGSEA. There are 15 residues in the CDR3. The chain's CDR3 is CSVELPGPNTGELFF. The DNA for the CDR3 is TGCAGCGTTGAATTACCGGGACCGAACACCGGGGAGCTGTTTTTT.

The rearrangement uses TRBV30 and TRBJ2-3; D might be TRBD2 (6 bases). The CDR3 contains 15 residues. CDR1 GTSNPN and CDR2 SVGIG come from the germline V gene (reference sequence). The V end lost 0 bases, the J end lost 9 bases, and 19 bases lay between the germline ends. The CDR3 protein is CAWSVLGGLEGTQYF. CDR3 DNA: TGTGCCTGGAGTGTACTTGGGGGGTTGGAAGGCACGCAGTATTTT.

The chain combines TRBV10-3 with TRBJ2-1, with D perhaps being TRBD1 or TRBD2 (7 bases each). This CDR3 comprises 14 residues. CDR1 is ENHRY and CDR2 is SYGVKD in the germline V gene. V lost 5 bases and J lost 8, with 16 bases in between. The chain's CDR3 is CAISTGEGVDEQFF. The CDR3 nucleotides read TGTGCCATCAGTACAGGGGAGGGGGTCGATGAGCAGTTCTTC.

The chain recombines TRBV4-3 with TRBJ2-7, with D unresolved. CDR1 and CDR2 from the germline V gene are LGHNA and YSLEER. This CDR3 is built from 13 residues. V lost 1 base and J lost 3, with 7 bases in between. CDR3 loop: CASSQGTGYEQYF. The CDR3 region has the DNA TGCGCCAGCAGCCAAGGTACGGGCTACGAGCAGTACTTC.

In DNA form, the CDR3 reads TGTGCCAGCAGTTCACGACAGGGCTACGAGCAGTACTTC. Its translation is CASSSRQGYEQYF. The V call is TRBV28, the J call TRBJ2-7, with 7 bases lining up with TRBD1. The germline CDR1 and CDR2 sequences are MDHEN and SYDVKM. The CDR3 runs 13 residues. With 4 bases clipped from V and 3 bases from J, the junction kept 3 bases outside the gene matches.

This sequence joins TRBV5-1 and TRBJ2-7, with 10 bases that match TRBD1. J gave up 12 bases and V 4 bases, and 7 bases lay outside the gene matches. The length of the CDR3 is 12 residues. Germline assignment: CDR1 SGHRS and CDR2 YFSETQ. CDR3 nucleotides: TGCGCCAGCAGCGCGGGACAGGGGTACGTGTACTTC. Translating gives CASSAGQGYVYF.

The chain is built from TRBV28 and TRBJ2-1; D gene uncertain. The V end was cut by 3 bases, the J end by 4 bases, with 7 bases between. This CDR3 contains 13 residues. Looked up from germline, CDR1 is MDHEN and CDR2 is SYDVKM. CDR3 sequence: CASSLTGYNEQFF. DNA of the CDR3: TGTGCCAGCAGTTTGACCGGGTACAATGAGCAGTTCTTC. Full variable domain (remainder filled in from reference TRBV28 and TRBJ2-1): DVKVTQSSRYLVKRTGEKVFLECVQDMDHENMFWYRQDPGLGLRLIYFSYDVKMKEKGDIPEGYSVSREKKERFSLILESASTNQTSMYLCASSLTGYNEQFFGPGTRLTVL.

V gene TRBV4-1 combines with J gene TRBJ2-1; weak D call: TRBD1 (5 bases). The germline V gene has CDR1 MGHRA and CDR2 YSYEKL. The germline V and J ends were trimmed by 4 bases and 4 bases, with 14 bases remaining between them. The CDR3 is 15 amino acids. The CDR3 loop is CASSPGADPYNEQFF. The CDR3, as DNA: TGCGCCAGCAGCCCTGGGGCAGACCCTTACAATGAGCAGTTCTTC.

The chain employs TRBV9 and TRBJ2-5; either TRBD1 or TRBD2 may fit D (5 bases each). Deletions cut 2 bases from V and 4 bases from J, with 18 bases between. This CDR3 is built from 16 residues. Per the germline V gene, CDR1 is SGDLS and CDR2 is YYNGEE. CDR3 in DNA: TGTGCCAGCAGCGTTTCAGGGAGAGTGGGTCCAGAGACCCAGTACTTC. Its protein product is CASSVSGRVGPETQYF. The whole variable domain, filled in from reference TRBV9 and TRBJ2-5, reads DSGVTQTPKHLITATGQRVTLRCSPRSGDLSVYWYQQSLDQGLQFLIQYYNGEERAKGNILERFSAQQFPDLHSELNLSSLELGDSALYFCASSVSGRVGPETQYFGPGTRLLVL.

The J gene is TRBJ1-1, the V gene TRBV5-1; TRBD1 is a possible D gene (5 bases). This CDR3 has 15 residues. Germline CDR1 SGHRS, CDR2 YFSETQ. The V gene lost 4 bases and the J gene lost 4 bases, with 17 bases spanning the gap. In DNA, the CDR3 is TGCGCCAGCAGCGGGGACGGAGGGATCGTCACTGAAGCTTTCTTT. It is translated as CASSGDGGIVTEAFF. Supplemented by reference TRBV5-1 and TRBJ1-1, the full variable domain reads KAGVTQTPRYLIKTRGQQVTLSCSPISGHRSVSWYQQTPGQGLQFLFEYFSETQRNKGNFPGRFSGRQFSNSRSEMNVSTLELGDSALYLCASSGDGGIVTEAFFGQGTRLTVV.

In its sample, this clone ranks as medium-sized. The chain couples TRBV30 to TRBJ2-5; D perhaps matches TRBD1 (6 bases). V lost 0 bases, J lost 7 bases, and 15 bases lay in between. CDR1 and CDR2 (germline): GTSNPN, SVGIG (reference sequence). The CDR3 loop spans 14 amino acids. The CDR3 spells CAWSVMRTAWTQYF. CDR3 DNA sequence: TGTGCCTGGAGTGTAATGAGGACAGCGTGGACCCAGTACTTC.

The chain recombines TRBV4-1 with TRBJ2-5; no definite D call. Germline V gene lookup returns CDR1 MGHRA and CDR2 YSYEKL. CDR3 length: 14 amino acids. V was trimmed by 0 bases and J by 1 base, leaving 6 bases between them. The CDR3 sequence is CASSQESAQETQYF. CDR3 nucleotides: TGCGCCAGCAGCCAAGAATCAGCCCAAGAGACCCAGTACTTC.

This clone appeared a few times. This rearrangement joins TRBV4-1 to TRBJ2-7, with D maybe TRBD1 (6 bases). Between the trimmed V and J ends, which lost 2 bases and 3 bases, there was a span of 17 bases. The CDR3 runs 16 residues. Germline CDR1 and CDR2: MGHRA and YSYEKL. The DNA of the CDR3 is TGCGCCAGCAGCCAATTTGGGGGACACGGAAACTACGAGCAGTACTTC. Its protein product is CASSQFGGHGNYEQYF.

V and J are TRBV5-1 and TRBJ2-7; D gene unclear. V was clipped by 4 bases and J by 4 bases, with 9 bases between them. Germline V gene sequence: CDR1 SGHRS, CDR2 YFSETQ. The CDR3 covers 12 residues. Here the CDR3 DNA reads TGCGCCAGCAGCCCCTTTGGGTACGAGCAGTACTTC. It codes for CASSPFGYEQYF.

V gene TRBV6-5 combines with J gene TRBJ1-5; tentative D call: TRBD1 (6 bases). The V end was cut by 5 bases, the J end by 2 bases, with 10 bases between. Germline V gives CDR1 MNHEY, CDR2 SVGAGI. This CDR3 has 14 residues. The CDR3 coding sequence is TGTGCCAGCAGTGGGGGCTTGGGCAATCAGCCCCAGCATTTT. Translation gives CASSGGLGNQPQHF.

V and J are TRBV29-1 and TRBJ2-5; D call uncertain. V was pared by 0 bases and J by 0 bases, with 8 bases between. Germline assignment: CDR1 SQVTM and CDR2 ANQGSEA. The CDR3 runs 14 residues. The CDR3 DNA is TGCAGCGTTGAAGAGCGGTACTACCAAGAGACCCAGTACTTC. Translation gives CSVEERYYQETQYF.